A single sample gave rise to the 23 T cell receptor beta chains below, sequenced in a study of technical replicates of blood from several donors. Profiling relied on immunoSEQ multiplex PCR, and the TCRdb table lists in-frame clones only, not all of them. The table includes approximately 58,000 clones, roughly 86% detected once. Sequenced material: PBMCs. These receptors originate from a human donor in good health. Some clones in this sample may be carry-over from other donors' samples.

The chain combines TRBV5-4 with TRBJ2-3, with D possibly being TRBD2 (5 bases). The CDR3 loop spans 13 amino acids. With 3 bases removed from V and 5 bases from J, the gap between germline ends came to 10 bases. Germline CDR1 and CDR2: SGHNT and YYREEE (reference sequence). The CDR3 protein is CASSSDWIDTQYF. CDR3 nucleotides: TGTGCCAGCAGCTCGGACTGGATAGATACGCAGTATTTT.

CDR3 region: CASSRGQQETQYF. CDR3 in DNA: TGTGCCAGCAGCAGAGGACAGCAAGAGACCCAGTACTTC. The chain is built from TRBV7-3 and TRBJ2-5; tentative D call: TRBD1 (6 bases). There are 13 residues in the CDR3. In germline, CDR1 is SGHTA, CDR2 FQGTGA. V shed 5 bases and J shed 2 bases, with 9 bases lying between them.

The chain carries TRBV5-6 and TRBJ1-5, with D possibly TRBD1 on 6 matching bases. The CDR3 has 14 amino acids. The V end was cut by 1 base, the J end by 2 bases, with 7 bases between. Germline V gives CDR1 SGHDT, CDR2 YYEEEE. As DNA, the CDR3 is TGTGCCAGCAGCTTGTCAGGGGGCAATCAGCCCCAGCATTTT. It translates to CASSLSGGNQPQHF.

The chain carries TRBV30 and TRBJ2-1, with TRBD2 matching over 8 bases. The V and J ends lost 3 bases and 5 bases, in that order; junction bases with no gene match: 6. The CDR3 is 14 amino acids. Germline CDR1 GTSNPN, CDR2 SVGIG (reference sequence). The CDR3 sequence is CAWRAAGVNNEQFF. CDR3 DNA: TGTGCCTGGAGAGCAGCGGGAGTTAACAATGAGCAGTTCTTC.

CDR3 residues: CASSPPPRRIVYEQYF. DNA for the CDR3: TGTGCCAGCAGCCCCCCGCCCCGGAGGATAGTCTACGAGCAGTACTTC. The chain combines TRBV25-1 with TRBJ2-7, with a weak D call TRBD2 (5 bases). V lost 6 bases, J lost 3 bases, and 21 bases lay in between. The CDR3 is made up of 16 amino acids. The V gene's germline CDR1 is MGHDK and CDR2 SYGVNS.

V gene TRBV7-3 combines with J gene TRBJ2-5; 14 bases are a match to TRBD2. J lost 4 bases, V lost 2 bases, and 0 bases had no gene match. This CDR3 is built from 15 residues. CDR1 and CDR2 (germline): SGHTA, FQGTGA. CDR3: CASSLGLAGGETQYF. CDR3 nucleotides: TGTGCCAGCAGCTTAGGACTAGCGGGAGGAGAGACCCAGTACTTC.

The CDR3 here is CASTDRGYYNSPLHF. In DNA form, the CDR3 reads TGTGCCAGTACCGACAGGGGCTACTATAATTCACCCCTCCACTTT. The rearrangement links TRBV19 to TRBJ1-6; 8 bases map to TRBD1. The CDR3 length is 15 residues. With V trimmed by 7 bases and J by 3 bases, 5 bases remained unmatched. Germline V gives CDR1 LNHDA, CDR2 SQIVND (reference sequence).

The chain uses TRBV7-3 and TRBJ1-2, with no clear D. This CDR3 region has 16 residues. Trimming pared 1 base from V and 6 bases from J, leaving 18 bases between. From germline, CDR1 is SGHTA and CDR2 FQGTGA. The CDR3 loop reads CASSLSPTAGEDGYTF. The CDR3, as DNA: TGTGCCAGCAGCTTAAGCCCTACGGCCGGAGAAGATGGCTACACCTTC. The whole variable domain, remainder taken from reference TRBV7-3 and TRBJ1-2, is GAGVSQTPSNKVTEKGKYVELRCDPISGHTALYWYRQSLGQGPEFLIYFQGTGAADDSGLPNDRFFAVRPEGSVSTLKIQRTERGDSAVYLCASSLSPTAGEDGYTFGSGTRLTVV.

The rearrangement uses TRBV25-1 and TRBJ2-2, with 10 bases fitting TRBD2. Germline V lookup: CDR1 MGHDK, CDR2 SYGVNS. This CDR3 region has 18 residues. Trimming took 5 bases from V and 5 from J; bases not matched to a gene: 14. CDR3 sequence reads: CASSIHPWGAGGTGELFF. The CDR3 DNA reads TGTGCCAGCAGTATACATCCATGGGGAGCGGGAGGGACCGGGGAGCTGTTTTTT.

The V gene is TRBV4-1, the J gene TRBJ2-1, with D unclear. Germline loops: CDR1 MGHRA, CDR2 YSYEKL. The CDR3 totals 13 residues. Trimming removed 1 base at V and 3 bases at J, with 4 bases between. Here the CDR3 reads CASSQGSYNEQFF. The DNA of the CDR3 is TGCGCCAGCAGCCAAGGGAGCTACAATGAGCAGTTCTTC.

The chain recombines TRBV6-4 with TRBJ1-5; D ambiguous. This CDR3 region has 13 residues. V lost 7 bases and J 5 bases, leaving 12 bases between the germline ends. Germline V gene sequence: CDR1 MRHNA, CDR2 SNTAGT. CDR3: CASKSGVHQPQHF. CDR3 DNA: TGTGCCAGCAAAAGTGGAGTCCATCAGCCCCAGCATTTT.

The V call is TRBV12-5, the J call TRBJ2-6; 8 positions match TRBD2. Per the germline V gene, CDR1 is LGHNT and CDR2 is FRNRAP. V lost 5 bases, J lost 2 bases, and 11 bases stayed unmatched. This CDR3 has 18 residues. CDR3 region: CASGPEREIIAGANVLTF. The CDR3 coding sequence is TGTGCTAGTGGTCCCGAGCGGGAGATTATAGCTGGGGCCAACGTCCTGACTTTC.

The chain couples TRBV4-3 to TRBJ2-2; D is uncertain. With 0 bases removed from V and 7 bases from J, the gap between germline ends came to 9 bases. Germline CDR1 LGHNA, CDR2 YSLEER. The CDR3 is made up of 14 amino acids. The CDR3 region is CASSQDSGGGELFF. DNA of the CDR3: TGCGCCAGCAGCCAAGACTCCGGCGGCGGGGAGCTGTTTTTT.

The chain carries TRBV4-3 and TRBJ1-1; D uncertain. Looked up from germline, CDR1 is LGHNA and CDR2 is YSLEER. This CDR3 contains 12 residues. The V and J ends lost 0 bases and 10 bases respectively, with 9 bases between them. CDR3 nucleotide sequence: TGCGCCAGCAGCCAAGAAGGGAGGAGAGCTTTCTTT. Protein: CASSQEGRRAFF.

The chain uses TRBV9 and TRBJ2-7; a possible D gene is TRBD2 (7 bases). The germline gives CDR1 SGDLS, CDR2 YYNGEE. V was clipped by 0 bases and J by 3 bases, with 10 bases between them. This CDR3 has 14 amino acids. The chain's CDR3 is CASSVERGGYEQYF. In DNA form, the CDR3 reads TGTGCCAGCAGCGTAGAGAGGGGGGGCTACGAGCAGTACTTC.

J is TRBJ2-7 and V is TRBV4-3; 7 nucleotides line up with TRBD1. V lost 4 bases and J lost 1; bases outside the gene matches: 7. The CDR3 totals 15 residues. Germline values: CDR1 LGHNA, CDR2 YSLEER. The CDR3 sequence: CASSLGTEISYEQYF. DNA for the CDR3: TGCGCCAGCAGCCTCGGGACAGAGATTTCCTACGAGCAGTACTTC.

The V and J genes are TRBV7-9 and TRBJ2-5, with 8 positions matching TRBD1. Germline-derived CDR1 and CDR2 are SEHNR and FQNEAQ (reference sequence). V lost 4 bases and J lost 5; bases outside the gene matches: 9. The CDR3 is 15 residues long. CDR3 sequence reads: CASSSGQGTEETQYF. The CDR3 DNA is TGTGCCAGCAGCTCAGGACAGGGAACGGAGGAGACCCAGTACTTC.

The genes are TRBV5-4 and TRBJ2-2; TRBD2 matches 10 bases. CDR1 and CDR2 (germline): SGHNT, YYREEE (reference sequence). The CDR3 runs 19 residues. V trimming: 4 bases; J trimming: 2 bases; junction bases outside the gene matches: 14. Written as DNA, the CDR3 is TGTGCCAGCAGCCGTACCTCAGCGGGAGGGCCAAGTAACACCGGGGAGCTGTTTTTT. This translates into CASSRTSAGGPSNTGELFF. Full variable domain (outside the CDR3, taken from reference TRBV5-4 and TRBJ2-2): ETGVTQSPTHLIKTRGQQVTLRCSSQSGHNTVSWYQQALGQGPQFIFQYYREEENGRGNFPPRFSGLQFPNYSSELNVNALELDDSALYLCASSRTSAGGPSNTGELFFGEGSRLTVL.

This chain joins TRBV29-1 and TRBJ2-7; TRBD2 matches 11 bases. CDR1 and CDR2 (germline): SQVTM, ANQGSEA. CDR3 length: 15 residues. Losses at the gene ends were 6 bases for V and 6 bases for J; bases not matched to a gene: 13. CDR3 DNA sequence: TGCAGCGTCCGAGGCGTAGCGGGGGGGCAGGTCGAGCAGTACTTC. Amino acid sequence: CSVRGVAGGQVEQYF.

The chain employs TRBV2 and TRBJ1-2; D is possibly TRBD1 (6 bases). Germline V gives CDR1 SNHLY, CDR2 FYNNEI. V lost 7 bases and J 10 bases, leaving 19 bases between the germline ends. The length of the CDR3 is 13 residues. The CDR3 protein is CASTTLGQGIYTF. The CDR3, as DNA: TGTGCCAGCACCACTTTGGGACAAGGGATCTACACCTTC.

The V gene is TRBV15, the J gene TRBJ1-3; no clear D gene. The germline CDR1 and CDR2 sequences are LNHNV and YYDKDF (reference sequence). This CDR3 comprises 16 residues. The V end lost 1 base, the J end lost 4 bases, and 14 bases lay between the germline ends. CDR3 protein: CATSRVGRPGGNTIYF. The CDR3 nucleotides read TGTGCCACCAGCAGAGTTGGCAGACCGGGGGGAAACACCATATATTTT. Filled out from reference TRBV15 and TRBJ1-3, the complete variable domain reads DAMVIQNPRYQVTQFGKPVTLSCSQTLNHNVMYWYQQKSSQAPKLLFHYYDKDFNNEADTPDNFQSRRPNTSFCFLDIRSPGLGDTAMYLCATSRVGRPGGNTIYFGEGSWLTVV.

The chain recombines TRBV7-9 with TRBJ2-7; D perhaps matches TRBD2 (6 bases). V was trimmed by 5 bases and J by 2 bases, leaving 16 bases between them. Germline CDR1 and CDR2: SEHNR and FQNEAQ (reference sequence). CDR3 length equals 15 residues. CDR3 sequence (DNA): TGTGCCAGCAGCGAGGCCGCCGGGGGAACCTACGAGCAGTACTTC. Translated: CASSEAAGGTYEQYF.

The chain links TRBV4-1 to TRBJ2-1; no clear D gene. Trimming left V 4 bases short and J 0 bases short, with 10 bases between. The CDR3 is 15 amino acids. Germline loops: CDR1 MGHRA, CDR2 YSYEKL. Here the CDR3 DNA reads TGCGCCAGCAGCCTATACCCGAGCTCCTACAATGAGCAGTTCTTC. Its translation is CASSLYPSSYNEQFF.